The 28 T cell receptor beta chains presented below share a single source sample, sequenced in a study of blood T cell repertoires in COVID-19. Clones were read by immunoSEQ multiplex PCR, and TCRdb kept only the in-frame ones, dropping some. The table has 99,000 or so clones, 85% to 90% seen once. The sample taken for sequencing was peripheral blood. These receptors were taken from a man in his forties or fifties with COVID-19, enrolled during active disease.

CDR3 bases: TGTGCCAGCAGTCCTCCCCCAGTGGGCTTGAACACTGAAGCTTTCTTT. Amino acid sequence: CASSPPPVGLNTEAFF. The V gene is TRBV28, the J gene TRBJ1-1, with D hard to call. In germline, CDR1 is MDHEN, CDR2 SYDVKM. The V and J ends lost 5 bases and 0 bases respectively, with 16 bases between them. This CDR3 contains 16 residues.

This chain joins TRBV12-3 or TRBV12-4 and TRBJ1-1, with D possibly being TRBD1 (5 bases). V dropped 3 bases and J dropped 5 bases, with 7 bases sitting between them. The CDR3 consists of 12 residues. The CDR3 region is CASSFPGTEAFF. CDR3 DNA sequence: TGTGCCAGCAGTTTTCCAGGGACTGAAGCTTTCTTT.

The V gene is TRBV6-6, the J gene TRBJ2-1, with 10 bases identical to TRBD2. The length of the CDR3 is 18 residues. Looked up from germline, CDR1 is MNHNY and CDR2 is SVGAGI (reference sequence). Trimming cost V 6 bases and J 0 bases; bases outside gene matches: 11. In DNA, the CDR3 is TGTGCCAGCAGCCGAACTAGCGGGGAGACTAGCTCCTACAATGAGCAGTTCTTC. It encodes CASSRTSGETSSYNEQFF.

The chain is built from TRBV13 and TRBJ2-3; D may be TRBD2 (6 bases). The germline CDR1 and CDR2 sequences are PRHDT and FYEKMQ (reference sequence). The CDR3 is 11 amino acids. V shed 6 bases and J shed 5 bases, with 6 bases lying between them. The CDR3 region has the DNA TGTGCCAGCAGGCGGGGAGATACGCAGTATTTT. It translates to CASRRGDTQYF. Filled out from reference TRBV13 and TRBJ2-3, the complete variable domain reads AAGVIQSPRHLIKEKRETATLKCYPIPRHDTVYWYQQGPGQDPQFLISFYEKMQSDKGSIPDRFSAQQFSDYHSELNMSSLELGDSALYFCASRRGDTQYFGPGTRLTVL.

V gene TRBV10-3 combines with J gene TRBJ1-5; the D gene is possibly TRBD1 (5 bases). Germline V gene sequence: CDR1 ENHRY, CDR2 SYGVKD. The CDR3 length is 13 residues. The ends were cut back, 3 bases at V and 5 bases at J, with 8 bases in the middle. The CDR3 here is CAISEGRDQPQHF. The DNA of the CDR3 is TGTGCCATCAGTGAAGGCAGGGATCAGCCCCAGCATTTT.

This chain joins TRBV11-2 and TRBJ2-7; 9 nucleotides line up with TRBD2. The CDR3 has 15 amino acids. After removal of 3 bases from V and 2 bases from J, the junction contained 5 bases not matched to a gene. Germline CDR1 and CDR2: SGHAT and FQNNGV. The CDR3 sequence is CASSFESGGTYEQYF. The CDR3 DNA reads TGTGCCAGCAGCTTCGAGAGCGGGGGGACCTACGAGCAGTACTTC.

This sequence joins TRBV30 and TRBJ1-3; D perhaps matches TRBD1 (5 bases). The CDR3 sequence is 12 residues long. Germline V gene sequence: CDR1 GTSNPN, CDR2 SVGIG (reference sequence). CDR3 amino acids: CALRGSGNTIYF. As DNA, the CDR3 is TGTGCTCTTAGGGGCTCTGGAAACACCATATATTTT.

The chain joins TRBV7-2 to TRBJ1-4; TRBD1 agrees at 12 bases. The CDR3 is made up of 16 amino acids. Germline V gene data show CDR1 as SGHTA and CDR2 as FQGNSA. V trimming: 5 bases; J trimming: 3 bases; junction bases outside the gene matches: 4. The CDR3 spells CASSRDRGRSNEKLFF. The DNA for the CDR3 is TGTGCCAGCAGCCGGGACAGGGGGCGGTCTAATGAAAAACTGTTTTTT.

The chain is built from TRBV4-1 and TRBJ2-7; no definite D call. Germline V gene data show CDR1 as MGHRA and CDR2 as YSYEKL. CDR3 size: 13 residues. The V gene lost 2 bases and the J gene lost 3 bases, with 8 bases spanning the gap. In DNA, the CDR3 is TGCGCCAGCAGCCAATACGGTGGCTACGAGCAGTACTTC. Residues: CASSQYGGYEQYF.

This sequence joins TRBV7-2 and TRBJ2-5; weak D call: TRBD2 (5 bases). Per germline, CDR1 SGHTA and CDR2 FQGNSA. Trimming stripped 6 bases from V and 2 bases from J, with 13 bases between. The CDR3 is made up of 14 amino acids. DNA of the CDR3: TGTGCCAGCAGTTCCGGGGTCCGTCAAGAGACCCAGTACTTC. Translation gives CASSSGVRQETQYF. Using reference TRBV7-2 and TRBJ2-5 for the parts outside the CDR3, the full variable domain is GAGVSQSPSNKVTEKGKDVELRCDPISGHTALYWYRQSLGQGLEFLIYFQGNSAPDKSGLPSDRFSAERTGGSVSTLTIQRTQQEDSAVYLCASSSGVRQETQYFGPGTRLLVL.

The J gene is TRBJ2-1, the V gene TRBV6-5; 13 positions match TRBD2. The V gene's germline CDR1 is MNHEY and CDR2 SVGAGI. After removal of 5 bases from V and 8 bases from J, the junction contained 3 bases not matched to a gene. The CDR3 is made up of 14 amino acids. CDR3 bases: TGTGCCAGCAGTCTCGGACTAGCGGGGGATGAGCAGTTCTTC. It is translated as CASSLGLAGDEQFF.

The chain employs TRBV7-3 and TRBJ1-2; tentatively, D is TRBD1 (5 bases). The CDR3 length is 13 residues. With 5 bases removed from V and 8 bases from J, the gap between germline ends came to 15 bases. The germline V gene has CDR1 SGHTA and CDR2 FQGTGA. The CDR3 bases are TGTGCCAGCAGCCGGACCATGACAGAAGGCTACACCTTC. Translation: CASSRTMTEGYTF.

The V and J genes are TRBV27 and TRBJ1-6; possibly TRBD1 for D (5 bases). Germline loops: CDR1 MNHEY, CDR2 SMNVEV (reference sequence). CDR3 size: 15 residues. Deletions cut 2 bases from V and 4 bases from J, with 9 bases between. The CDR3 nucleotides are TGTGCCAGCAGTTTAGGGGGGGGTTATAATTCACCCCTCCACTTT. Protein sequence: CASSLGGGYNSPLHF.

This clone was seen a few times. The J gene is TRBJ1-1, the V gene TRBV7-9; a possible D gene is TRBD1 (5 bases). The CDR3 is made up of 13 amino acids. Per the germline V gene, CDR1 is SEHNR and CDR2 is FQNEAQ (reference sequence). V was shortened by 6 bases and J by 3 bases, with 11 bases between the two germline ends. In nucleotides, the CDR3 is TGTGCCAGCAGACCACAGGTGTACACTGAAGCTTTCTTT. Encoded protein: CASRPQVYTEAFF.

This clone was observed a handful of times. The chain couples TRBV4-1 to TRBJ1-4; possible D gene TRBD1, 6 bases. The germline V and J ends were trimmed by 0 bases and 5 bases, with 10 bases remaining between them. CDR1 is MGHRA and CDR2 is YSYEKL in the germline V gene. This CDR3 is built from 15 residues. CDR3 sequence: CASSQDTGRNEKLFF. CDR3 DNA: TGCGCCAGCAGCCAAGATACAGGGCGGAATGAAAAACTGTTTTTT.

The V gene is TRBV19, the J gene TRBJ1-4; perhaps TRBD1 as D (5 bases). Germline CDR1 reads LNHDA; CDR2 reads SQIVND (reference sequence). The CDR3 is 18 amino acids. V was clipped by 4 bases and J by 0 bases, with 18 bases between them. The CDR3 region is CASSTPTGIYATNEKLFF. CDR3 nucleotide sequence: TGTGCCAGTAGTACACCAACAGGAATTTACGCAACTAATGAAAAACTGTTTTTT.

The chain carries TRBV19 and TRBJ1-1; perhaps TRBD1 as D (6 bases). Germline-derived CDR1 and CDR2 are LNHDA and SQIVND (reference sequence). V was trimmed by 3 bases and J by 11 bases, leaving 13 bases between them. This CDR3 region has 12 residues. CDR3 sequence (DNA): TGTGCCAGTAGTATTCATCAGGGGCCGGCTTTCTTT. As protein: CASSIHQGPAFF. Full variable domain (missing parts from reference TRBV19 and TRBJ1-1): DGGITQSPKYLFRKEGQNVTLSCEQNLNHDAMYWYRQDPGQGLRLIYYSQIVNDFQKGDIAEGYSVSREKKESFPLTVTSAQKNPTAFYLCASSIHQGPAFFGQGTRLTVV.

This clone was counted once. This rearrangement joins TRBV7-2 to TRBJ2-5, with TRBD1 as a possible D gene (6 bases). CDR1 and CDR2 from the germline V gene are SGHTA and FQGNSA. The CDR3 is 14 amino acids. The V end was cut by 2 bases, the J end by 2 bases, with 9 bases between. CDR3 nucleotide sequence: TGTGCCAGCAGCTTATCCGGGACACAAGAGACCCAGTACTTC. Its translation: CASSLSGTQETQYF.

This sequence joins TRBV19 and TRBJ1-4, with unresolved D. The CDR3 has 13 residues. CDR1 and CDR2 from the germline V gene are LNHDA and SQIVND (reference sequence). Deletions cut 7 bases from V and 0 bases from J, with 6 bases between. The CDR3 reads CASMTATNEKLFF. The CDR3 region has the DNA TGTGCCAGTATGACTGCAACTAATGAAAAACTGTTTTTT.

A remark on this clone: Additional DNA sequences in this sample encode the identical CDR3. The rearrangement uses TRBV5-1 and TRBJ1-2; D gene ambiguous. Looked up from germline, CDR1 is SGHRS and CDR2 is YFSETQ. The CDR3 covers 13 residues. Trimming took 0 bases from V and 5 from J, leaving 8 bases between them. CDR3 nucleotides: TGCGCCAGCAGCTTGGCCGGTGATTATGGCTACACCTTC. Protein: CASSLAGDYGYTF. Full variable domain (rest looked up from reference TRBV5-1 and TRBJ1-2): KAGVTQTPRYLIKTRGQQVTLSCSPISGHRSVSWYQQTPGQGLQFLFEYFSETQRNKGNFPGRFSGRQFSNSRSEMNVSTLELGDSALYLCASSLAGDYGYTFGSGTRLTVV.

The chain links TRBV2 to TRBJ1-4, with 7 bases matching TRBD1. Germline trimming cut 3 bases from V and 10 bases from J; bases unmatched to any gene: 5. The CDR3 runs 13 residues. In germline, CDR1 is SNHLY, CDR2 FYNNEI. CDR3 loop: CASSEMQGVKLFF. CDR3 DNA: TGTGCCAGCAGTGAGATGCAGGGGGTAAAACTGTTTTTT.

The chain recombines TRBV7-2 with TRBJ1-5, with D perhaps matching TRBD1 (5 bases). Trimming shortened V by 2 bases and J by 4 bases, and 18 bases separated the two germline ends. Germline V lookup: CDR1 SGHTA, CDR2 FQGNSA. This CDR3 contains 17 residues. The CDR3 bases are TGTGCCAGCAGCTTACTGGGCCGGCAGGGAGGGAATCAGCCCCAGCATTTT. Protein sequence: CASSLLGRQGGNQPQHF.

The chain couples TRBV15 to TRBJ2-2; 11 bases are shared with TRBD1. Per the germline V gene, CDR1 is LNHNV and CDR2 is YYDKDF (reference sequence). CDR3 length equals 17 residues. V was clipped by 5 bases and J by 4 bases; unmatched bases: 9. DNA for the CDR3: TGTGCCACCAGCGCCAGCGGAGGACAGGGGGCCACCGGGGAGCTGTTTTTT. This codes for CATSASGGQGATGELFF.

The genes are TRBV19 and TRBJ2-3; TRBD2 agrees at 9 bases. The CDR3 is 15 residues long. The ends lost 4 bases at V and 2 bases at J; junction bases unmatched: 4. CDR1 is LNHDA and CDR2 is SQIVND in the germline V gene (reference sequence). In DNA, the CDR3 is TGTGCCAGTAGTAGGACTAGCGCCTCCACAGATACGCAGTATTTT. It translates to CASSRTSASTDTQYF.

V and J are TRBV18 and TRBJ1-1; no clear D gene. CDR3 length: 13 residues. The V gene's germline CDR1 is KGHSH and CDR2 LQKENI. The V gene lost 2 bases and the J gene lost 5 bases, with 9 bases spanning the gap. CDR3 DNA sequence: TGTGCCAGCTCACCAGGGAGGCAGACTGAAGCTTTCTTT. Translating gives CASSPGRQTEAFF.

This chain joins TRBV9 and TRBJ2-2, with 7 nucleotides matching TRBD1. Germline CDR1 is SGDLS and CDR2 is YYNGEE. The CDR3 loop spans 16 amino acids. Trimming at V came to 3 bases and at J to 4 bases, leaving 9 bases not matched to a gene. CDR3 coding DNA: TGTGCCAGCAGCGGTTCGGGGACAGCCTCCACCGGGGAGCTGTTTTTT. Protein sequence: CASSGSGTASTGELFF.

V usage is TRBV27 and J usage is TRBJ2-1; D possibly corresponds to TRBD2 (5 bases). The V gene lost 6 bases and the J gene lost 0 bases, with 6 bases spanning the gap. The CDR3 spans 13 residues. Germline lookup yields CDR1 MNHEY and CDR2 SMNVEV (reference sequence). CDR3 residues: CASREGSYNEQFF. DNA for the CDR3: TGTGCCAGCAGAGAGGGCTCCTACAATGAGCAGTTCTTC.

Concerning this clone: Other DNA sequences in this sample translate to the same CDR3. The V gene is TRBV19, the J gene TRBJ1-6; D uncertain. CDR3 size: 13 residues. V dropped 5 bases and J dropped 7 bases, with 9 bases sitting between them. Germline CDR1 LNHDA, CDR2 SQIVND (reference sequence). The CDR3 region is CASSATENSPLHF. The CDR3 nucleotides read TGTGCCAGTAGTGCGACTGAGAATTCACCCCTCCACTTT.